This T cell receptor (beta chain) was captured by sequencing in a study of regulatory T cells in long-lasting Graves disease. General study points: Persistent disease showed a preference for TRBV28, TRBJ1-2 and TRBJ2-5. Whereas new patients shared about 980 public clonotypes, persistent patients shared more, at a few thousand.

This clonotype was seen more than once but under ten times. The antigen is unknown. In building TCR beta libraries, iRepertoire HTBI primers were used together with Arm-PCR of CDR3 regions. TCRdb re-called the multiplex PCR reads through MiXCR, storing one row per CDR3 protein. The data contain around 480,000 distinct CDR3 sequences, around 15% of them singletons. Regarding time point: newly diagnosed GD, antithyroid drugs for less than 3 months. There was RNA extracted from PBMCs, and the TCR library was made from it. Per American Thyroid Association guidelines, Graves' disease was diagnosed. The CDR3 spans 15 residues. Germline assignment: CDR1 SQVTM and CDR2 ANQGSEA. V was clipped by 3 bases and J by 2 bases, with 13 bases between them. These same records also appear under a second study, on T cells in Graves' hyperthyroidism and ophthalmopathy. From that report: A first-round RT-PCR of the TCR CDR3 used the HTBI primer set.

The TCR comes from a man aged 40-49 years with Graves disease. This chain connects TRBV29-1 to TRBJ2-2, with no clear D. Here the sequenced sample was peripheral blood mononuclear cells (PBMCs), taken at new diagnosis, from a patient treated with antithyroid drugs. CDR3 residues: CSVEPPTGNTGELFF. As DNA, the CDR3 is TGCAGCGTTGAGCCTCCGACGGGTAACACCGGGGAGCTGTTTTTT.